The 16 T cell receptor beta chains below all came from one sample that was sequenced in a study of T cell responses to AZD1222 COVID-19 vaccine. Assay: immunoSEQ multiplex PCR; the TCRdb copy retains only in-frame clones and omits some. The table has fewer than 120,000 clones, approximately 90% seen once. The sequencing used peripheral blood, collected 28 days after the second AZD1222 dose. Receptors originate from an adult who received the AZD1222 COVID-19 vaccine.

This sequence joins TRBV11-3 and TRBJ2-7, with D unresolved. Germline assignment: CDR1 SGHNT and CDR2 YENEEA. The CDR3 covers 15 residues. Deletions cut 1 base from V and 2 bases from J, with 12 bases between. The DNA for the CDR3 is TGTGCCAGCAGCTTAGGTGTCAGTGGCGCCTACGAGCAGTACTTC. Translating gives CASSLGVSGAYEQYF.

This clone was seen only once. This chain connects TRBV29-1 to TRBJ1-5; tentative D call: TRBD1 (6 bases). The CDR3 runs to 14 residues. Germline V gene data show CDR1 as SQVTM and CDR2 as ANQGSEA. Trimming pared 4 bases from V and 2 bases from J, leaving 12 bases between. CDR3 amino acids: CSVASPGGNQPQHF. The CDR3 coding sequence is TGCAGCGTTGCGTCACCAGGGGGCAATCAGCCCCAGCATTTT.

The chain links TRBV27 to TRBJ2-5; D remains unclear. The germline V gene has CDR1 MNHEY and CDR2 SMNVEV (reference sequence). The CDR3 has 11 amino acids. The germline V and J ends were trimmed by 7 bases and 1 base, with 4 bases remaining between them. The CDR3 DNA reads as TGTGCCAGCAAAGTCCAAGAGACCCAGTACTTC. It specifies CASKVQETQYF.

The rearrangement uses TRBV5-1 and TRBJ1-2; D gene unclear. Germline V gene sequence: CDR1 SGHRS, CDR2 YFSETQ. The CDR3 spans 13 residues. Trimming took 0 bases from V and 5 from J, leaving 8 bases between them. DNA of the CDR3: TGCGCCAGCAGCTTGGGGCCGGAGTATGGCTACACCTTC. This translates into CASSLGPEYGYTF. The full variable domain, completed using reference TRBV5-1 and TRBJ1-2, is KAGVTQTPRYLIKTRGQQVTLSCSPISGHRSVSWYQQTPGQGLQFLFEYFSETQRNKGNFPGRFSGRQFSNSRSEMNVSTLELGDSALYLCASSLGPEYGYTFGSGTRLTVV.

As regards this clone: In the same sample, other DNA sequences code for this CDR3. The chain combines TRBV10-3 with TRBJ2-7; no firm D call. Germline lookup yields CDR1 ENHRY and CDR2 SYGVKD. The ends were cut back, 2 bases at V and 3 bases at J, with 2 bases in the middle. The CDR3 consists of 11 residues. The CDR3 region has the DNA TGTGCCATCAGTGAGGGCTACGAGCAGTACTTC. As protein: CAISEGYEQYF.

The chain has TRBV18 and TRBJ1-4, with TRBD1 as a possible D gene (6 bases). The CDR3 has 15 amino acids. Trimming removed 2 bases at V and 5 bases at J, with 12 bases between. Germline V gene lookup returns CDR1 KGHSH and CDR2 LQKENI. DNA of the CDR3: TGTGCCAGCTCACCATTACGGACAGAGAATGAAAAACTGTTTTTT. Translated: CASSPLRTENEKLFF.

The chain has TRBV7-9 and TRBJ2-7, with 8 bases matching TRBD1. V shed 2 bases, J shed 6 bases, and the junction held 21 bases outside the gene matches. CDR3 length equals 19 residues. CDR1 and CDR2 (germline): SEHNR, FQNEAQ (reference sequence). CDR3 residues: CASSLTPGQALTAGLEQYF. CDR3 nucleotides: TGTGCCAGCAGCTTAACTCCGGGACAGGCCCTCACTGCGGGTCTCGAGCAGTACTTC.

This clone appeared a single time. The chain is built from TRBV6-1 and TRBJ2-1; 8 nucleotides agree with TRBD1. V was clipped by 2 bases and J by 8 bases; unmatched bases: 8. Germline lookup yields CDR1 MNHNS and CDR2 SASEGT. CDR3 length: 15 amino acids. CDR3 bases: TGTGCCAGCAGTGAAAGGCAGGGGGCATTGGATGAGCAGTTCTTC. Translation: CASSERQGALDEQFF.

V and J are TRBV27 and TRBJ2-2, with a weak D call TRBD2 (5 bases). In germline, CDR1 is MNHEY, CDR2 SMNVEV (reference sequence). V lost 2 bases, J lost 1 base, and 8 bases lay in between. This CDR3 contains 15 residues. CDR3 in amino acids: CASSLIGVNTGELFF. Written as DNA, the CDR3 is TGTGCCAGCAGTTTAATCGGGGTGAACACCGGGGAGCTGTTTTTT.

Points on this clone: Other DNA variants within this sample encode the same CDR3. The chain joins TRBV18 to TRBJ2-2; D is ambiguous. V lost 0 bases, J lost 0 bases, and 8 bases lay in between. Germline V CDR1 and CDR2: KGHSH, LQKENI. This CDR3 has 16 amino acids. The CDR3 is CASSPPSNANTGELFF. Here the CDR3 DNA reads TGTGCCAGCTCACCACCGTCTAACGCGAACACCGGGGAGCTGTTTTTT.

The genes are TRBV5-5 and TRBJ1-3; D is unclear. The CDR3 spans 14 residues. The V gene lost 0 bases and the J gene lost 2 bases, with 6 bases spanning the gap. Germline CDR1 is SGHKS and CDR2 is YYEKEE (reference sequence). This chain's CDR3 is CASSLAGTGNTIYF. The CDR3 nucleotides are TGTGCCAGCAGCTTGGCGGGGACTGGAAACACCATATATTTT.

The chain couples TRBV6-4 to TRBJ2-1; TRBD2 is a possible D gene (6 bases). Germline CDR1 reads MRHNA; CDR2 reads SNTAGT. The CDR3 extends over 16 amino acids. The V gene lost 3 bases and the J gene lost 9 bases, with 21 bases spanning the gap. The DNA for the CDR3 is TGTGCCAGCAGTGAAATGGGCGGGGCCGCCGTTGGTGAGCAGTTCTTC. Translating gives CASSEMGGAAVGEQFF.

The rearrangement joins TRBV5-1 to TRBJ1-2; no clear D. CDR3 length equals 15 residues. V was shortened by 2 bases and J by 0 bases, with 11 bases between the two germline ends. Germline V lookup: CDR1 SGHRS, CDR2 YFSETQ. The CDR3, as DNA: TGCGCCAGCAGCTTCGGGTCCCCCACTAACTATGGCTACACCTTC. Protein: CASSFGSPTNYGYTF. The full variable domain, in which reference TRBV5-1 and TRBJ1-2 provide the parts outside the CDR3, is KAGVTQTPRYLIKTRGQQVTLSCSPISGHRSVSWYQQTPGQGLQFLFEYFSETQRNKGNFPGRFSGRQFSNSRSEMNVSTLELGDSALYLCASSFGSPTNYGYTFGSGTRLTVV.

The rearrangement links TRBV19 to TRBJ2-7; perhaps TRBD1 as D (6 bases). CDR3 length: 13 residues. The germline V gene encodes CDR1 LNHDA and CDR2 SQIVND (reference sequence). V was clipped by 8 bases and J by 5 bases, with 16 bases between them. The DNA for the CDR3 is TGTGCCAGTGGCCAGGGGTCTCTGAACGAGCAGTACTTC. Its protein product is CASGQGSLNEQYF.

The chain uses TRBV13 and TRBJ2-3; D not resolved. Germline values: CDR1 PRHDT, CDR2 FYEKMQ (reference sequence). V lost 3 bases and J lost 0, with 7 bases in between. The CDR3 sequence is 14 residues long. CDR3 coding DNA: TGTGCCAGCAGCTTTCGACCGAGCACAGATACGCAGTATTTT. Protein sequence: CASSFRPSTDTQYF.

The chain has TRBV5-1 and TRBJ2-5; TRBD2 agrees at 7 bases. The CDR3 covers 16 residues. The V gene end was trimmed by 0 bases and the J gene end by 1 base; junction bases not matched to a gene: 6. Germline V gene data show CDR1 as SGHRS and CDR2 as YFSETQ. The CDR3 bases are TGCGCCAGCAGCTTGGTTCCGGGGGGAGTCCAAGAGACCCAGTACTTC. It codes for CASSLVPGGVQETQYF.